Following are 7 T cell receptor beta chains from one sample sequenced in a study of cytomegalovirus exposure and HLA in healthy donors. The study ran its PCR with 60 Vbeta and 13 Jbeta primers. Clones were sequenced by immunoSEQ multiplex PCR, and TCRdb holds only the in-frame ones, with some missing. The sample holds 150,000 to 200,000 clones, over 65% seen once. The sample was PBMCs. The receptor set was obtained from a man aged 35 to 55 in good health and CMV-seropositive.

In regard to this clone: At the DNA level, this CDR3 is encoded by other sequences in the same sample as well. The chain couples TRBV10-3 to TRBJ1-1; D may be TRBD1 (5 bases). The V gene lost 2 bases and the J gene lost 6 bases, with 13 bases spanning the gap. This CDR3 has 14 residues. The germline V gene has CDR1 ENHRY and CDR2 SYGVKD. The CDR3 here is CAISEGRGGAEAFF. CDR3 in DNA: TGTGCCATCAGTGAGGGTCGGGGGGGTGCTGAAGCTTTCTTT.

The sample holds one count of this clone. CDR3 loop: CASSLGDSPSTDTQYF. CDR3 in DNA: TGCGCCAGCAGCTTGGGGGACAGCCCAAGCACAGATACGCAGTATTTT. The chain recombines TRBV5-1 with TRBJ2-3; 7 nucleotides match TRBD1. This CDR3 region has 16 residues. Trimming at V came to 0 bases and at J to 0 bases, leaving 4 bases not matched to a gene. Per the germline V gene, CDR1 is SGHRS and CDR2 is YFSETQ.

This clone was seen a single time. In the same sample, other DNA sequences code for this CDR3. The V call is TRBV4-2, the J call TRBJ2-1; maybe TRBD2 (6 bases). This CDR3 has 16 amino acids. V was shortened by 0 bases and J by 0 bases, with 9 bases between the two germline ends. CDR1 and CDR2 from the germline V gene are LGHNA and YNFKEQ. CDR3 sequence: CASSQEGGVSYNEQFF. The CDR3 DNA sequence: TGTGCCAGCAGCCAAGAAGGCGGGGTCTCCTACAATGAGCAGTTCTTC.

The V and J genes are TRBV7-3 and TRBJ2-2; D possibly corresponds to TRBD1 (6 bases). Trimming removed 2 bases from V and 5 bases from J, with 12 bases in between. CDR1 is SGHTA, CDR2 FQGTGA, per germline. The CDR3 extends over 15 amino acids. Here the CDR3 reads CASSLGTPGTGELFF. The CDR3 nucleotides are TGTGCCAGCAGCTTAGGGACACCGGGGACCGGGGAGCTGTTTTTT.

The chain combines TRBV7-8 with TRBJ2-6, with unresolved D. Trimming pared 1 base from V and 19 bases from J, leaving 14 bases between. CDR3 length equals 12 residues. The germline gives CDR1 SGHVS, CDR2 FQNEAQ. The CDR3: CASSLEVRHTTF. The CDR3, as DNA: TGTGCCAGCAGCTTAGAGGTCAGGCATACAACTTTC.

In its sample, this clone was seen once. The rearrangement links TRBV18 to TRBJ1-2; D possibly corresponds to TRBD1 (5 bases). This CDR3 is built from 16 residues. V was trimmed by 4 bases and J by 1 base, leaving 16 bases between them. Germline values: CDR1 KGHSH, CDR2 LQKENI. The CDR3: CASSQVQVVFNYGYTF. The CDR3 DNA follows: TGTGCCAGCTCACAAGTACAGGTTGTCTTTAACTATGGCTACACCTTC.

This clone was observed a few times. V is TRBV4-1 and J is TRBJ1-1, with 9 bases identical to TRBD1. Germline CDR1 and CDR2: MGHRA and YSYEKL. V lost 1 base, J lost 0 bases, and 3 bases stayed unmatched. The CDR3 is made up of 16 amino acids. Here the CDR3 reads CASSQGRDRVNTEAFF. The CDR3 DNA reads as TGCGCCAGCAGCCAAGGTAGGGACAGGGTGAACACTGAAGCTTTCTTT.